The clone carrying this T cell receptor (beta chain) showed up just a few times. Its antigen is undetermined. The PCR employed 60 Vbeta primers together with 13 Jbeta primers. Data came from immunoSEQ multiplex PCR; TCRdb stores just in-frame clones and leaves some out. The repertoire holds 160,000 or so clones, roughly four fifths seen once, with roughly 0.99% in the top ten. The source of the sample is a study of cytomegalovirus exposure and HLA in healthy donors. Findings and limits, study-wide: Reported findings show TCR beta sequences accurately forecast HLA-A and HLA-B alleles in most subjects.

Looked up from germline, CDR1 is MRHNA and CDR2 is SNTAGT. The CDR3 loop spans 16 amino acids. Trimming cost V 0 bases and J 3 bases, with 12 bases left between them. Specimen: PBMCs. This rearrangement joins TRBV6-4 to TRBJ2-1; a possible D gene is TRBD2 (6 bases). This sequence originates from a middle-aged woman in good health and CMV-seronegative. CDR3 loop: CASSDSRASDYNEQFF. CDR3 bases: TGTGCCAGCAGTGACTCGAGGGCTAGCGACTACAATGAGCAGTTCTTC.